Shown below are 5 T cell receptor beta chains from a single sample sequenced in a study of T cells after yellow fever vaccination. TCRdb re-called the 5' RACE reads with MiXCR, one entry per CDR3 protein. This sample has a few hundred thousand distinct CDR3 sequences; 8.7% occur once, and the top ten carry about 3.7%. Sequencing was performed on CD4+ T cells sorted from PBMCs, taken 5 days after the yellow fever booster vaccination. The receptors come from a man aged 18 to 35 who received the YFV17D yellow fever vaccine.

This clonotype turned up a few times. The chain joins TRBV2 to TRBJ1-1, with TRBD1 as a possible D gene (5 bases). The CDR3 has 14 residues. Trimming removed 4 bases at V and 1 base at J, with 10 bases between. Germline V gene data show CDR1 as SNHLY and CDR2 as FYNNEI. CDR3 DNA sequence: TGTGCCAGCAGTGGCTTCCAGGGGAACACTGAAGCTTTCTTT. Protein product: CASSGFQGNTEAFF.

This clonotype was counted ten times or more. The gene calls are TRBV21-1 and TRBJ2-3; TRBD2, as called in the table, went unchecked against the DNA. TRBV21-1 is assigned pseudogene status. The CDR3 runs 16 residues. CDR3 protein: CASSILAGSFGDTQYF. Here the CDR3 DNA reads TGTGCCAGCAGCATTTTAGCGGGTTCCTTCGGAGATACGCAGTATTTT.

This clonotype has a handful of counts. V is TRBV5-1 and J is TRBJ2-3; 7 positions agree with TRBD1. V gave up 4 bases and J gave up 0 bases; unmatched junction bases: 8. The CDR3 spans 16 residues. Germline V lookup: CDR1 SGHRS, CDR2 YFSETQ. CDR3 region: CASSPGTVFSTDTQYF. The DNA of the CDR3 is TGCGCCAGCAGCCCGGGGACAGTCTTTAGCACAGATACGCAGTATTTT.

This clonotype has more than one count but fewer than ten. The chain recombines TRBV5-1 with TRBJ1-2, with 8 nucleotides matching TRBD1. V was clipped by 3 bases and J by 3 bases; unmatched bases: 4. The length of the CDR3 is 14 residues. The germline gives CDR1 SGHRS, CDR2 YFSETQ. The CDR3 is CASSYGQGDYGYTF. The CDR3 DNA is TGCGCCAGCAGCTATGGACAGGGAGACTATGGCTACACCTTC.

This clonotype occurred many times. The V gene is TRBV6-5, the J gene TRBJ1-1; no clear D gene. The V and J ends lost 6 bases and 4 bases respectively, with 6 bases between them. The CDR3 is 11 amino acids. Per the germline V gene, CDR1 is MNHEY and CDR2 is SVGAGI. CDR3 DNA: TGTGCCAGCAGCAAAGGCACTGAAGCTTTCTTT. This gives the protein CASSKGTEAFF.